Below, one T cell receptor (beta chain) is given with its context. What antigen it recognizes has not been identified. Base qualities are not at hand, and no much larger clone is one base apart. The data were taken from a study of shared clonotypes between healthy human individuals (dated by TCRdb to 2019 to 2021). Regarding the complete study: The cohort comprised a couple of women and a few men aged 18 to 49 years. For each donor, CD4 naive and CD4 memory were each given three plates, CD8 naive was given two plates, and CD8 memory was given one plate. Libraries were prepared and TCR repertoires were sequenced by different laboratories using diverse techniques, in order to increase sequencing depth and limit assay-specific biases. Each donor's leukapheresis produced roughly between roughly 0.85 and 10 billion PBMCs. To estimate repertoire size and how much clonotype sharing occurs between individuals, the study deeply sequenced the blood TCR repertoires of roughly 5 healthy adults.

On the study overall, not on this receptor specifically: When a handful of donors were compared, the shared fraction of clonotypes was about 5.2% for naive CD4, around 3.5% for naive CD8, about 2.5% for memory CD4, and around 0.37% for memory CD8. Based on pairwise subsampling, the degree of clonotype sharing among donors was expected to be affected by sequencing depth. Only blood was sampled, and tissue TCR repertoires likely differ from those in blood. Larger estimated clonotype richness was generally found for naive subsets than for memory subsets. Rarefaction of sorted-subset datasets indicated incomplete sequencing despite the large sequencing depth. The small number of donors limited the genetic and exposure-history diversity represented. Clonotypes shared by all four sorted-subset donors showed higher generation probabilities than non-shared clonotypes.

Cut back by 0 bases and 8 bases, the V and J ends lie 11 bases apart. The CDR1 and CDR2 encoded by the germline V gene are KGHSH and LQKENI. From its cysteine to its phenylalanine, the CDR3 spans 14 amino acids. Only the CDR3 DNA is retained, 42 bases long and in frame from the first base. The donors were healthy, HIV-negative adults who had no recently reported acute infections or vaccinations. All donors were Caucasian adults living in Nashville, Tennessee, USA. CD4+ T cells were enriched through magnetic negative selection, after which naive cells were positively selected on CD45RA and the remaining negative fraction served as the memory subset. After blood collection by leukapheresis, PBMCs were isolated using Ficoll-Histopaque density gradient centrifugation and then cryopreserved in the vapor phase of liquid nitrogen. Purity and quantity of every magnetically sorted T cell population were checked by analytical flow cytometry. Genomic DNA was isolated from each sorted fraction and quantified by UV absorbance on a Nanodrop 2000c.

Using the deep immunoSEQ assay, TCR CDR3 regions were amplified from genomic DNA by multiplex PCR. Genomic DNA extracted from each cell subset was distributed evenly over all wells of several immunoSEQ 96-well plates, and each plate served as one replicate. For sorted subsets, around 0.2 ug of genomic DNA, equivalent to some 33,000 T cell genomes, went into each replicate PCR. Purified libraries were measured with a Qubit 3.0 fluorometer, size-checked on a Bioanalyzer 2100, and measured again with the KAPA Library Quantification kit. Each immunoSEQ 96-well plate was sequenced on its own single-read 150-cycle Illumina NextSeq 550 flow cell. Per the source publication's procedure: Because the immunoSEQ output held only junctional sequences and lacked quality scores, the filtering could not match the filtering applied to full-length reads. To assign V/J genes and CDR3, sequences were annotated against IMGT germline references using PyIR, a Python wrapper for IgBLAST v1.9. Reads with weak V/J assignments (E-value above 1e-6), missing CDR3, stop codons, out-of-frame junctions, or ambiguous translated residues were removed. V3J clonotypes were defined as sequences sharing an identical inferred V gene, J gene, and CDR3 amino acid sequence. Percentage overlap between repertoires was calculated by dividing the number of shared unique clonotypes by the size of the smaller repertoire. Three approaches were used to assess repertoire richness: RTK rarefaction, the Chao1 estimator, and Recon v2.1 estimates of unobserved clonotypes. Generation probabilities were computed with OLGA for all TCRbeta clonotypes obtained by the gDNA method from several donors. TCRdb took over this immuneACCESS table, retaining in-frame rearrangements with V and J assigned. Such tables are incomplete; in checked studies, under half of the missing clones stem from an unresolved V gene, and the remainder is unexplained. That table supplies the V and J calls and clone size; D and trimming were determined from the DNA. In all, the sample holds around 340,000 clones, and around 67% of those were seen once. About 10% of the sample lies in the top ten.

The chain was built from TRBV18 and TRBJ2-1, with no confidently assigned D gene. Specimen: memory CD4+ T cells sorted from blood. Reading the label with the study, this specimen's cell subset or site is: CD45RA-negative fraction. This sequence originates from a man aged 30-40 years in good health. The CDR3 protein sequence reads: CASSPPQVRDEQFF. The base sequence is TGTGCCAGCTCACCACCGCAGGTTCGGGATGAGCAGTTCTTC. With all but the CDR3 taken from the reference TRBV18 and TRBJ2-1 genes, the full variable domain is: NAGVMQNPRHLVRRRGQEARLRCSPMKGHSHVYWYRQLPEEGLKFMVYLQKENIIDESGMPKERFSAEFPKEGPSILRIQQVVRGDSAAYFCASSPPQVRDEQFFGPGTRLTVL.